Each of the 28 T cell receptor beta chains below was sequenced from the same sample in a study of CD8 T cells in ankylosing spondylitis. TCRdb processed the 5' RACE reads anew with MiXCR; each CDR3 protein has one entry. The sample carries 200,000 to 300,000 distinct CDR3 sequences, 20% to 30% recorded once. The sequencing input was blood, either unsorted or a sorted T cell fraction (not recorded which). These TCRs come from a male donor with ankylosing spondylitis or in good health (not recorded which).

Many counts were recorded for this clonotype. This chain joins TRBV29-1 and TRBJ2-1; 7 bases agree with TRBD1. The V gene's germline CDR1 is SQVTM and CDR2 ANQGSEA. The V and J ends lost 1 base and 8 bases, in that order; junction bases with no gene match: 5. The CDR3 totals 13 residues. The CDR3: CSVEGQGIDEQFF. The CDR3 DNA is TGCAGCGTTGAAGGACAGGGTATCGATGAGCAGTTCTTC.

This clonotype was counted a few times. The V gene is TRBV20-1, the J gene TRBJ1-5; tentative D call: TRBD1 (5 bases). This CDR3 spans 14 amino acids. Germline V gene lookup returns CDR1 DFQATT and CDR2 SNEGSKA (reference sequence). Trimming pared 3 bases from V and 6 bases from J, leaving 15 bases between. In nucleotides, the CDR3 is TGCAGTGCTAGTCCCAGGGTGAGGGGTCAGCCCCAGCATTTT. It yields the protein CSASPRVRGQPQHF.

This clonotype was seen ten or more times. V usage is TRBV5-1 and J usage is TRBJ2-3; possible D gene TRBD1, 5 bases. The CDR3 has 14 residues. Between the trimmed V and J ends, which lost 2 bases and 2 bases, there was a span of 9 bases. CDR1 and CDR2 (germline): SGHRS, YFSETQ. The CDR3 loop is CASSFHRTTDTQYF. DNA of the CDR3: TGCGCCAGCAGCTTTCACAGGACCACAGATACGCAGTATTTT.

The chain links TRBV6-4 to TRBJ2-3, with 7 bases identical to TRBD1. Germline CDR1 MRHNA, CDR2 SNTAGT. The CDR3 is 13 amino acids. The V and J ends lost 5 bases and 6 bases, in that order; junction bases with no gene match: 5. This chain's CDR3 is CASSQQGSDTQYF. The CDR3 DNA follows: TGTGCCAGCAGTCAACAGGGGTCGGATACGCAGTATTTT.

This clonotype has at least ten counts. The CDR3 sequence is CASSLQGGHTGELFF. CDR3 DNA: TGCGCCAGCAGCCTGCAAGGAGGGCATACCGGGGAGCTGTTTTTT. This rearrangement joins TRBV5-1 to TRBJ2-2, with D possibly being TRBD2 (6 bases). From germline, CDR1 is SGHRS and CDR2 YFSETQ. This CDR3 is built from 15 residues. Trimming stripped 4 bases from V and 5 bases from J, with 15 bases between.

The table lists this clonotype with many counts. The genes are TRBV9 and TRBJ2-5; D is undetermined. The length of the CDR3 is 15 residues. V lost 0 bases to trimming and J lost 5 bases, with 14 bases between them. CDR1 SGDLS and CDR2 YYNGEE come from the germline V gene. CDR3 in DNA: TGTGCCAGCAGCGTAGAATCTGGGTCCTGGGAGACCCAGTACTTC. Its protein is CASSVESGSWETQYF.

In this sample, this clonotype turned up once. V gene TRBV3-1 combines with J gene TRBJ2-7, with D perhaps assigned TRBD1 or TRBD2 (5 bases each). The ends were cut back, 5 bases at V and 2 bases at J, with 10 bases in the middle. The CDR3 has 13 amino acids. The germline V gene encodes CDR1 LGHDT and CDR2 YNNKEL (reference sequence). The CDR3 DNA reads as TGTGCCAGCAGCAAGGGACGGGCCTACGAGCAGTACTTC. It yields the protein CASSKGRAYEQYF.

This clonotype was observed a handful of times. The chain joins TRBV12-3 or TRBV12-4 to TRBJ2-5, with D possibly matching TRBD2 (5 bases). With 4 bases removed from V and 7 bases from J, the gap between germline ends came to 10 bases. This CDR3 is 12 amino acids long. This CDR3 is CASSWSGGTQYF. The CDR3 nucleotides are TGTGCCAGCAGTTGGAGCGGCGGGACCCAGTACTTC.

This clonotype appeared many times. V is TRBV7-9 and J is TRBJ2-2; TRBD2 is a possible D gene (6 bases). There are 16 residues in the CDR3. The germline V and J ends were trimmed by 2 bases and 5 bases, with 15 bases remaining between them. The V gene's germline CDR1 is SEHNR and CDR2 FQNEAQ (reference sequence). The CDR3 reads CASSLFAGTGTGELFF. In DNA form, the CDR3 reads TGTGCCAGCAGCTTATTCGCGGGGACGGGGACCGGGGAGCTGTTTTTT.

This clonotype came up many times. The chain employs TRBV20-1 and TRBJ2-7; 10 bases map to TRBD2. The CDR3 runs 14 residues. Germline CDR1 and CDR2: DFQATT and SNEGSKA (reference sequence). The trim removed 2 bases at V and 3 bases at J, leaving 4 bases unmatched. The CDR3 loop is CSARRSGGRYEQYF. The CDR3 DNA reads TGCAGTGCTAGACGTAGCGGGGGGCGCTACGAGCAGTACTTC.

CDR3 nucleotides: TGTGCCAGCAGCTGGGAGACTAGCACAGATACGCAGTATTTT. Translated: CASSWETSTDTQYF. V is TRBV7-9 and J is TRBJ2-3; D perhaps matches TRBD2 (5 bases). There are 14 residues in the CDR3. Germline V gene lookup returns CDR1 SEHNR and CDR2 FQNEAQ (reference sequence). The V and J ends lost 4 bases and 0 bases respectively, with 8 bases between them.

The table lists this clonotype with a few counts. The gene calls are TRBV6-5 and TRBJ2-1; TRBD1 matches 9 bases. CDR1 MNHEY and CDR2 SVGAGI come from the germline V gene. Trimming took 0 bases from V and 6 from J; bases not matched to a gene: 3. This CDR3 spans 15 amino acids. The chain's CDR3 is CASSYSTGGTNEQFF. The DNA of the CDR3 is TGTGCCAGCAGTTACTCGACAGGGGGGACCAATGAGCAGTTCTTC.

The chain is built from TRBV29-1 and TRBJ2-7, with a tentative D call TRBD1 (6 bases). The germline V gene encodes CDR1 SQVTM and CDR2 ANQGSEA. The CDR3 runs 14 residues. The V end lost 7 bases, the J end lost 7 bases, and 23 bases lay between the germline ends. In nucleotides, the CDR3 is TGCAGCGGGAAGGTGGCAGGGGATTCGTGGGAGCAGTACTTC. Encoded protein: CSGKVAGDSWEQYF.

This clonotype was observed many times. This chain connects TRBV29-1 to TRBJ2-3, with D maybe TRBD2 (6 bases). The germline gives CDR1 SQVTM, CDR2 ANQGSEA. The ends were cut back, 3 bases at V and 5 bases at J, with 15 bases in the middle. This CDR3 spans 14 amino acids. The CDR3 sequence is CSVEWGLGGDTQYF. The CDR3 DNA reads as TGCAGCGTTGAGTGGGGCCTCGGGGGAGATACGCAGTATTTT.

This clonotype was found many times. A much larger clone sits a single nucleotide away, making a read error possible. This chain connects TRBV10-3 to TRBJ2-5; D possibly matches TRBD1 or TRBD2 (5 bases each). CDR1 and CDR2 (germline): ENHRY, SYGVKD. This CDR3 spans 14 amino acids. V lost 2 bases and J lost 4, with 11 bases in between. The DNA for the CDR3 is TGTGCCATCAGTGAGGAGGGACCCCCAGAGACCCAGTACTTC. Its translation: CAISEEGPPETQYF.

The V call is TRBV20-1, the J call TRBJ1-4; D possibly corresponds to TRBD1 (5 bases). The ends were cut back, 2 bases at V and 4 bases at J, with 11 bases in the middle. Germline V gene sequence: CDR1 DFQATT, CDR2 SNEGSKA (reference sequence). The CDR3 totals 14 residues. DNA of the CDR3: TGCAGTGCTAGACCCGGCGGGGGTAATGAAAAACTGTTTTTT. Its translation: CSARPGGGNEKLFF.

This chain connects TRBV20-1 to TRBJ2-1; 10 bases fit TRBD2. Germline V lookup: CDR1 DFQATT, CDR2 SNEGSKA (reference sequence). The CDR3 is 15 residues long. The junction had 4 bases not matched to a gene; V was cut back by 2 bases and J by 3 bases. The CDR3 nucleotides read TGCAGTGCTAGACGGGAGCGGGGGGGCTACAATGAGCAGTTCTTC. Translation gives CSARRERGGYNEQFF.

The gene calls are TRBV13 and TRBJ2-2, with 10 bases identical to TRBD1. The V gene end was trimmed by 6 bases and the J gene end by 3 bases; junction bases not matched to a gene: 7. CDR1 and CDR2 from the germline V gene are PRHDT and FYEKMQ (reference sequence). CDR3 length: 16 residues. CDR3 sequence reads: CASSPTGTGDTGELFF. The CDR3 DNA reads TGTGCCAGCAGTCCGACCGGGACAGGGGACACCGGGGAGCTGTTTTTT.

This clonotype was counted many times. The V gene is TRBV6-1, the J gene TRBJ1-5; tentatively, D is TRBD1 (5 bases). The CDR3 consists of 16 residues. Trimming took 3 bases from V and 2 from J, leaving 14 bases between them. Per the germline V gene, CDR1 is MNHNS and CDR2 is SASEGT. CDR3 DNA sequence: TGTGCCAGCAGTGACCGGGGCCTAAGCGGCAATCAGCCCCAGCATTTT. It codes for CASSDRGLSGNQPQHF.

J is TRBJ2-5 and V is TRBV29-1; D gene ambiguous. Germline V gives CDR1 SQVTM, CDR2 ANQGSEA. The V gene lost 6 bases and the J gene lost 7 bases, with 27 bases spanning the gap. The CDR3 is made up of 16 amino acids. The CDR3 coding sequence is TGCAGCGTCGAACCACCGGGCCCCATATTTGTTGGGACCCAGTACTTC. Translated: CSVEPPGPIFVGTQYF. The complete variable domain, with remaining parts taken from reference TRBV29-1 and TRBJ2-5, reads SAVISQKPSRDICQRGTSLTIQCQVDSQVTMMFWYRQQPGQSLTLIATANQGSEATYESGFVIDKFPISRPNLTFSTLTVSNMSPEDSSIYLCSVEPPGPIFVGTQYFGPGTRLLVL.

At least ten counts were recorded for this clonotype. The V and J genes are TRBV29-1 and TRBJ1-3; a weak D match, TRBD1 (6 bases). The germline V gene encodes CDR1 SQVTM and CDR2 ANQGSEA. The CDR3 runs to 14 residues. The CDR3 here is CSATGTQLGNTIYF. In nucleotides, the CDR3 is TGCAGTGCTACCGGGACACAACTTGGAAACACCATATATTTT. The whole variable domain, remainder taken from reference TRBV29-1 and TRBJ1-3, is SAVISQKPSRDICQRGTSLTIQCQVDSQVTMMFWYRQQPGQSLTLIATANQGSEATYESGFVIDKFPISRPNLTFSTLTVSNMSPEDSSIYLCSATGTQLGNTIYFGEGSWLTVV.

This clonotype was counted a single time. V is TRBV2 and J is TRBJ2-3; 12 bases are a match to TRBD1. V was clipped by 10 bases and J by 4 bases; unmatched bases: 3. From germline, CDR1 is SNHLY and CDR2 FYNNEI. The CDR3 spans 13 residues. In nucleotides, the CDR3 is TGTGCCACCGGGACAGGGGGCTCAGATACGCAGTATTTT. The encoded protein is CATGTGGSDTQYF.

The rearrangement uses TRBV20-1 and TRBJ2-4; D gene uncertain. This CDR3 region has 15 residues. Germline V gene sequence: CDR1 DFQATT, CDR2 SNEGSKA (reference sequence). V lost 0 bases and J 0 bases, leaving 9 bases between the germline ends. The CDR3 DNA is TGCAGTGCTAGAGAACTGCCTTTAGCCAAAAACATTCAGTACTTC. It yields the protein CSARELPLAKNIQYF.

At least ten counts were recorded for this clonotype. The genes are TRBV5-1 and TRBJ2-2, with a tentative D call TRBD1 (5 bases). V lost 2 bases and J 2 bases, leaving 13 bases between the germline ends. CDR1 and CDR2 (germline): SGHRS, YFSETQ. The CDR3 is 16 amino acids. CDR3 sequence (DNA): TGCGCCAGCAGCTTTCAGGGCAGAAGCAACACCGGGGAGCTGTTTTTT. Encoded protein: CASSFQGRSNTGELFF.

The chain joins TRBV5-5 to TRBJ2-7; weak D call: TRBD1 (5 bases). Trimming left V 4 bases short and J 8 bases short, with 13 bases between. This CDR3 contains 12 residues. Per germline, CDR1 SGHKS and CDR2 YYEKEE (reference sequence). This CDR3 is CASSPGQDQQYF. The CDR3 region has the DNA TGTGCCAGCAGCCCCGGACAAGACCAGCAGTACTTC.

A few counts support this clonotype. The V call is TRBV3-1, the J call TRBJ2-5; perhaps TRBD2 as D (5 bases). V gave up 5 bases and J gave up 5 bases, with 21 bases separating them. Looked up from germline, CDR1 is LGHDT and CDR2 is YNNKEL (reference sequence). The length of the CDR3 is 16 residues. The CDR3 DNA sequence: TGTGCCAGCAGCGCTCGAGCGGTGGTGTTGGGGGAGACCCAGTACTTC. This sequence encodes CASSARAVVLGETQYF.

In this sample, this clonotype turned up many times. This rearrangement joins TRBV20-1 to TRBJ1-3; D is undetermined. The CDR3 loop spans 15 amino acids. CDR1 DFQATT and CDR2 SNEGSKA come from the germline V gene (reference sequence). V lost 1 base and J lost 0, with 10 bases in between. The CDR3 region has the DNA TGCAGTGCTAGAGCGAGGCAAAGCTCTGGAAACACCATATATTTT. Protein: CSARARQSSGNTIYF.

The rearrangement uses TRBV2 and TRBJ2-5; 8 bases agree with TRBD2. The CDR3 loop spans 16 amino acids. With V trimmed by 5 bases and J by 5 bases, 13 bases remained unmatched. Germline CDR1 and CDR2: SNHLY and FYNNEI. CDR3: CASSLGGAGSAETQYF. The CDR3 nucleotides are TGTGCCAGCAGTCTCGGGGGGGCGGGGAGTGCGGAGACCCAGTACTTC.